The 6 T cell receptor beta chains below were found in one sample sequenced in a study of blood T cell repertoires in COVID-19. Libraries were prepared by immunoSEQ multiplex PCR; TCRdb keeps only in-frame clonotypes and omits some of them. The table has over 150,000 clones, roughly 80% seen once; the top ten hold about 7%. The sequenced material came from peripheral blood. Receptor source: a human donor in a cohort sampled during active COVID-19.

J is TRBJ1-1 and V is TRBV4-2; unclear D gene. Between the trimmed V and J ends, which lost 4 bases and 7 bases, there was a span of 10 bases. This CDR3 contains 12 residues. Germline loops: CDR1 LGHNA, CDR2 YNFKEQ. The CDR3 DNA is TGTGCCAGCAGCCGCAAGTTAGATGAAGCTTTCTTT. As protein: CASSRKLDEAFF.

This chain links TRBV6-6 with TRBJ2-3; 15 bases align to TRBD2. Germline CDR1 is MNHNY and CDR2 is SVGAGI (reference sequence). This CDR3 is built from 17 residues. V shed 5 bases and J 3 bases; nucleotides not matched to a gene: 6. The CDR3 nucleotides read TGTGCCAGCAGTCTGGGGACTAGCGGGGGGATGACAGATACGCAGTATTTT. This codes for CASSLGTSGGMTDTQYF.

V usage is TRBV5-1 and J usage is TRBJ2-7; weak D call: TRBD1 (6 bases). Trimming shortened V by 5 bases and J by 5 bases, and 17 bases separated the two germline ends. The CDR3 contains 14 residues. CDR1 and CDR2 from the germline V gene are SGHRS and YFSETQ. The CDR3 coding sequence is TGCGCCAGCAGTCCCGGGACAAGCTTCGACGAGCAGTACTTC. It translates to CASSPGTSFDEQYF. Filled out from reference TRBV5-1 and TRBJ2-7, the complete variable domain reads KAGVTQTPRYLIKTRGQQVTLSCSPISGHRSVSWYQQTPGQGLQFLFEYFSETQRNKGNFPGRFSGRQFSNSRSEMNVSTLELGDSALYLCASSPGTSFDEQYFGPGTRLTVT.

This chain joins TRBV2 and TRBJ2-7; a possible D gene is TRBD1 (5 bases). Trimming removed 3 bases from V and 3 bases from J, with 15 bases in between. CDR1 and CDR2 from the germline V gene are SNHLY and FYNNEI. This CDR3 has 15 residues. The CDR3 DNA reads as TGTGCCAGCAGTGACGGAAGAAGACAGATCTACGAGCAGTACTTC. This translates into CASSDGRRQIYEQYF.

J is TRBJ1-1 and V is TRBV5-1, with 7 positions matching TRBD1. The germline CDR1 and CDR2 sequences are SGHRS and YFSETQ. V lost 4 bases and J lost 0; bases outside the gene matches: 9. The CDR3 has 16 amino acids. CDR3: CASSPKDRTMNTEAFF. The CDR3, as DNA: TGCGCCAGCAGCCCGAAGGACAGGACTATGAACACTGAAGCTTTCTTT.

The chain couples TRBV11-2 to TRBJ2-1, with TRBD2 as a possible D gene (5 bases). This CDR3 spans 15 amino acids. Trimming removed 1 base at V and 8 bases at J, with 15 bases between. Germline V lookup: CDR1 SGHAT, CDR2 FQNNGV. The CDR3 DNA reads TGTGCCAGCAGCTTAGTAGGTGGAGGTGTAGATGAGCAGTTCTTC. Amino acids: CASSLVGGGVDEQFF.